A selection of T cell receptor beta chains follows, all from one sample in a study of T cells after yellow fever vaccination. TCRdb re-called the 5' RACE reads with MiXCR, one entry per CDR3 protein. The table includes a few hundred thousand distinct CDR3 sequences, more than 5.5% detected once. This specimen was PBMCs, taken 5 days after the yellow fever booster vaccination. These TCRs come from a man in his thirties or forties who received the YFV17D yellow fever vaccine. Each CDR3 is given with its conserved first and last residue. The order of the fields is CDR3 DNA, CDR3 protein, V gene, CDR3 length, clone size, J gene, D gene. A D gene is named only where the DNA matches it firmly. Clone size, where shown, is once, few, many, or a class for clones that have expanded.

cdr3_nt: TGCGCCAGCAGCGGTAGGGGGCCCCAAGAGACCCAGTACTTC
cdr3_aa: CASSGRGPQETQYF
v_call: TRBV5-1
cdr3_length: 14
clone_size: -
j_call: TRBJ2-5
d_call: TRBD1

cdr3_nt: TGTGCCTGGAGAGCCGGGACTAGTGACACCGGGGAGCTGTTTTTT
cdr3_aa: CAWRAGTSDTGELFF
v_call: TRBV30
cdr3_length: 15
clone_size: many
j_call: TRBJ2-2
d_call: TRBD2

cdr3_nt: TGCACCGCTCGCCTAGCTTCGAGGGAGACCCAGTACTTC
cdr3_aa: CTARLASRETQYF
v_call: TRBV20-1
cdr3_length: 13
clone_size: -
j_call: TRBJ2-5
d_call: -

cdr3_nt: TGTGCCAGCAGAGGAGGACAGGGGAACACCGGGGAGCTGTTTTTT
cdr3_aa: CASRGGQGNTGELFF
v_call: TRBV12-3/TRBV12-4
cdr3_length: 15
clone_size: -
j_call: TRBJ2-2
d_call: TRBD1

cdr3_nt: TGCGCCAGCAGCGCTGGGACAGGGGCCACGCGGGACTCCTACGAGCAGTACTTC
cdr3_aa: CASSAGTGATRDSYEQYF
v_call: TRBV5-1
cdr3_length: 18
clone_size: many
j_call: TRBJ2-7
d_call: TRBD1

cdr3_nt: TGTGCCACCAGCAGAGGAGGTATGGACGGCACAGATACGCAGTATTTT
cdr3_aa: CATSRGGMDGTDTQYF
v_call: TRBV15
cdr3_length: 16
clone_size: many
j_call: TRBJ2-3
d_call: -

cdr3_nt: TGCGCCAGCAGCTACTCGGACGGGCGGACTAGCGGGGCCTACAATGAGCAGTTCTTC
cdr3_aa: CASSYSDGRTSGAYNEQFF
v_call: TRBV5-1
cdr3_length: 19
clone_size: many
j_call: TRBJ2-1
d_call: TRBD2

cdr3_nt: TGTGCCAGCAGTTACCATCAACAGAGACCCTATGGCTACACCTTC
cdr3_aa: CASSYHQQRPYGYTF
v_call: TRBV6-5
cdr3_length: 15
clone_size: few
j_call: TRBJ1-2
d_call: -

cdr3_nt: TGTGCCAGCAGCTTACGGAACGAGGGGGAAAAACTGTTTTTT
cdr3_aa: CASSLRNEGEKLFF
v_call: TRBV7-2
cdr3_length: 14
clone_size: many
j_call: TRBJ1-4
d_call: -

cdr3_nt: TGTGCCAGCAGTTTAGCGCAGAGGCTTCATACAGATACGCAGTATTTT
cdr3_aa: CASSLAQRLHTDTQYF
v_call: TRBV12-3/TRBV12-4
cdr3_length: 16
clone_size: few
j_call: TRBJ2-3
d_call: -

cdr3_nt: TGTGCCAGCAGCCCATTAGCGGGAGCCTACGAGCAGTACTTC
cdr3_aa: CASSPLAGAYEQYF
v_call: TRBV4-2
cdr3_length: 14
clone_size: many
j_call: TRBJ2-7
d_call: TRBD2

cdr3_nt: TGTGCCAGCAGTTGGGCAACCAGAGAGACCCAGTACTTC
cdr3_aa: CASSWATRETQYF
v_call: TRBV28
cdr3_length: 13
clone_size: -
j_call: TRBJ2-5
d_call: -

cdr3_nt: TGCGCCAGCAGCTTTCAAGACAATGAGCAGTTCTTC
cdr3_aa: CASSFQDNEQFF
v_call: TRBV5-1
cdr3_length: 12
clone_size: many
j_call: TRBJ2-1
d_call: -

cdr3_nt: TGCGCCAGCAGCGTTCAAGCGGGAGTCGGGGAGCAGTTCTTC
cdr3_aa: CASSVQAGVGEQFF
v_call: TRBV5-1
cdr3_length: 14
clone_size: few
j_call: TRBJ2-1
d_call: TRBD2

cdr3_nt: TGTGCCAGCAGCGCCTTAGCGGGAGGTTTGATTGAGCAGTTCTTC
cdr3_aa: CASSALAGGLIEQFF
v_call: TRBV6-4
cdr3_length: 15
clone_size: many
j_call: TRBJ2-1
d_call: TRBD2

cdr3_nt: TGTGCCAGCTCTACTGAGAGACTAGCCTTAGCCAAAAACATTCAGTACTTC
cdr3_aa: CASSTERLALAKNIQYF
v_call: TRBV18
cdr3_length: 17
clone_size: many
j_call: TRBJ2-4
d_call: TRBD2

cdr3_nt: TGTGCCAGCAGCCGGGAGGCTAGCACAGATACGCAGTATTTT
cdr3_aa: CASSREASTDTQYF
v_call: TRBV6-4
cdr3_length: 14
clone_size: many
j_call: TRBJ2-3
d_call: TRBD2

cdr3_nt: TGTGCCAGCAGCTTGCCCCCTGCTGGCGAGCAGTTCTTC
cdr3_aa: CASSLPPAGEQFF
v_call: TRBV7-2
cdr3_length: 13
clone_size: many
j_call: TRBJ2-1
d_call: -

cdr3_nt: TGTGCCAGCAGTTTATTTCTGGATTCACCCCTCCACTTT
cdr3_aa: CASSLFLDSPLHF
v_call: TRBV12-3/TRBV12-4
cdr3_length: 13
clone_size: few
j_call: TRBJ1-6
d_call: -

cdr3_nt: TGCAGTGCTAGAAACGGACTATCGGGAGAGACCCAGTACTTC
cdr3_aa: CSARNGLSGETQYF
v_call: TRBV20-1
cdr3_length: 14
clone_size: few
j_call: TRBJ2-5
d_call: -